What follows describes a single T cell receptor (beta chain). As yet, its antigen is unknown. The study, taken as a whole, reports: Tumor Tregs overlapped most with tumor, then blood, naive CD4+ cells. Tumor memory CD4+ T cell TCR gene usage was found to cluster with blood and lymph node memory CD4+ cells and with lymph node naive CD4+ cells.

After constant-region reverse-primer amplification, full-length variable regions underwent semi-nested PCR with Nested Universal Primer A. Using its own MiXCR run on the 5' RACE reads, TCRdb lists one record per CDR3 protein. Of around 30,000 distinct CDR3 sequences in the sample, roughly 24% were seen once. CDR1 is DFQATT and CDR2 is SNEGSKA in the germline V gene (reference sequence). This CDR3 has 15 residues. V gave up 0 bases and J gave up 3 bases, with 11 bases separating them. Sequencing was done on a sample of memory CD4+ T cells sorted from blood. As for subset: memory CD4+ T cells, CD4+CD45RO+CD25-. The rearrangement links TRBV20-1 to TRBJ2-2; a possible D gene is TRBD1 (5 bases). The receptor was isolated from a female donor with breast cancer. In DNA, the CDR3 is TGCAGTGCTAGAGATGATGGCAGGGACACCGGGGAGCTGTTTTTT. It codes for CSARDDGRDTGELFF.